This T cell receptor beta chain was retrieved from a study of blood T cell repertoires in COVID-19. The CDR3 extends over 15 amino acids. V lost 5 bases, J lost 8 bases, and 11 bases stayed unmatched. Germline V CDR1 and CDR2: SGHAT, FQDESV (reference sequence). Libraries were prepared by immunoSEQ multiplex PCR; TCRdb keeps only in-frame clonotypes and omits some of them. The sample lists about 230,000 clones, 80% to 85% occurring once. This clonotype originated in a middle-aged man with active or convalescent COVID-19. J is TRBJ2-1 and V is TRBV11-1, with 8 bases fitting TRBD1. Source material: peripheral blood. CDR3 DNA sequence: TGTGCCAGCAGCCACAGGGGGAAGGGTGGGGATGAGCAGTTCTTC. Protein product: CASSHRGKGGDEQFF.